These T cell receptor beta chains were read from a single sample in a study of shared clonotypes between healthy human individuals. Here immunoSEQ multiplex PCR was the method, and the copy in TCRdb shows in-frame clones only, minus some. The table lists 2.3 million or so clones, 85% to 95% of them singletons. The sample consisted of naive CD4+ T cells from PBMCs. These receptors were obtained from a man aged 18 to 29 in good health. Some clones in this sample may be carry-over from other donors' samples. The CDR3 runs from the conserved cysteine through the conserved F or W. Each record gives: clone size, D gene, V gene, CDR3 length, J gene, CDR3 protein, CDR3 DNA. A D gene is named only where the DNA matches it firmly. Clone size is given for some rows only: seen once, a few or many times, or a class if the clone is expanded.

-	-	TRBV30	13	TRBJ1-1	CACRPRRNTEAFF	TGTGCCTGTAGACCCAGGCGGAACACTGAAGCTTTCTTT
-	TRBD2	TRBV27	16	TRBJ2-5	CASSSGLAEPPETQYF	TGTGCCAGCAGTTCGGGACTAGCGGAGCCCCCAGAGACCCAGTACTTC
few	-	TRBV2	14	TRBJ1-5	CASSEVYRNQPQHF	TGTGCCAGCAGTGAGGTTTATCGCAATCAGCCCCAGCATTTT
-	TRBD2	TRBV28	14	TRBJ2-7	CATQSGEPRWEQYF	TGTGCCACCCAGAGCGGGGAACCCCGCTGGGAGCAGTACTTC
-	-	TRBV28	16	TRBJ2-1	CASSSRWTLPYNEQFF	TGTGCCAGCAGTTCCCGTTGGACCCTACCCTACAATGAGCAGTTCTTC
-	TRBD1	TRBV19	16	TRBJ2-3	CASSTRGQASTDTQYF	TGTGCCAGTAGTACCCGGGGACAGGCTAGCACAGATACGCAGTATTTT
-	-	TRBV7-7	15	TRBJ1-4	CASRATGALSEKLFF	TGTGCCAGCAGGGCAACGGGGGCTCTGTCCGAAAAACTGTTTTTT
-	TRBD1	TRBV2	15	TRBJ2-7	CASSPQGRVRYEQYF	TGTGCCAGCAGTCCACAGGGGCGAGTCCGCTACGAGCAGTACTTC
-	-	TRBV5-1	14	TRBJ2-5	CASSPLPGLETQYF	TGCGCCAGCAGCCCCCTTCCGGGCCTGGAGACCCAGTACTTC
-	TRBD2	TRBV18	15	TRBJ2-7	CASSPLAGGTYEQYF	TGTGCCAGCTCACCTTTAGCGGGAGGAACCTACGAGCAGTACTTC
-	-	TRBV19	15	TRBJ2-7	CASSIGGSGSYEQYF	TGTGCCAGTAGTATAGGGGGTAGCGGTTCCTACGAGCAGTACTTC
-	-	TRBV29-1	11	TRBJ1-1	CSVIGRAEAFF	TGCAGCGTTATCGGCAGGGCTGAAGCTTTCTTT
-	-	TRBV7-3	16	TRBJ2-3	CASSLTGLAVTDTQYF	TGTGCCAGCAGCTTAACGGGGCTAGCAGTCACAGATACGCAGTATTTT
-	-	TRBV6-1	13	TRBJ1-1	CASTPTGQTEAFF	TGTGCCAGCACCCCGACAGGACAGACTGAAGCTTTCTTT
-	TRBD2	TRBV7-2	20	TRBJ2-7	CASSLALGTSQRLSSYEQYF	TGTGCCAGCAGCTTAGCTCTAGGGACTAGCCAAAGATTATCCTCCTACGAGCAGTACTTC
-	-	TRBV5-8	14	TRBJ1-5	CASRERFSNQPQHF	TGTGCCAGCAGAGAACGATTTAGCAATCAGCCCCAGCATTTT
-	-	TRBV6-6	13	TRBJ1-1	CASSFDPGAEAFF	TGTGCCAGCAGTTTCGACCCGGGGGCTGAAGCTTTCTTT
-	TRBD2	TRBV28	14	TRBJ2-7	CASNPAGTSYEQYF	TGTGCCAGCAATCCAGCGGGGACCTCCTACGAGCAGTACTTC
-	-	TRBV4-1	15	TRBJ2-7	CASSQATVHSYEQYF	TGCGCCAGCAGCCAAGCGACGGTGCACTCCTACGAGCAGTACTTC
-	-	TRBV6-6	13	TRBJ1-5	CASRQDSNQPQHF	TGTGCCAGCAGACAGGATAGCAATCAGCCCCAGCATTTT
-	TRBD1	TRBV6-6	14	TRBJ2-7	CASSWAGGIYEQYF	TGTGCCAGCAGTTGGGCAGGGGGCATCTACGAGCAGTACTTC
-	-	TRBV18	13	TRBJ2-3	CASSPNRADTQYF	TGTGCCAGCTCACCCAACAGGGCAGATACGCAGTATTTT
-	-	TRBV7-2	13	TRBJ2-5	CASSFSQQETQYF	TGTGCCAGCAGCTTTTCACAGCAAGAGACCCAGTACTTC
-	TRBD2	TRBV2	19	TRBJ2-1	CATLGGASYEREGRHEQFF	TGTGCCACCCTGGGGGGGGCATCCTACGAGCGGGAGGGCAGGCATGAGCAGTTCTTC
-	TRBD2	TRBV7-2	14	TRBJ2-7	CASIWREGSYEQYF	TGTGCCAGCATCTGGCGGGAGGGCTCCTACGAGCAGTACTTC
-	-	TRBV19	14	TRBJ2-4	CASRRSMVENIQYF	TGTGCCAGTAGGCGATCCATGGTCGAAAACATTCAGTACTTC
-	TRBD2	TRBV5-1	16	TRBJ2-2	CASSNIAGENTGELFF	TGCGCCAGCAGCAACATAGCGGGAGAAAACACCGGGGAGCTGTTTTTT
-	TRBD2	TRBV5-1	13	TRBJ2-7	CASRTSRTYEQYF	TGCGCCAGCCGGACTAGCCGGACCTACGAGCAGTACTTC
once	-	TRBV5-1	16	TRBJ2-1	CASSPRDDHSYNEQFF	TGCGCCAGCAGCCCACGGGACGACCACTCCTACAATGAGCAGTTCTTC
-	-	TRBV19	16	TRBJ2-2	CASSINRAPNTGELFF	TGTGCCAGTAGTATTAACAGGGCGCCGAACACCGGGGAGCTGTTTTTT
-	-	TRBV10-3	15	TRBJ2-6	CAIRGPESGANVLTF	TGTGCCATCAGAGGCCCCGAGTCTGGGGCCAACGTCCTGACTTTC
-	-	TRBV28	14	TRBJ1-5	CASSSWQGNQPQHF	TGTGCCAGCAGTTCTTGGCAGGGGAATCAGCCCCAGCATTTT
-	-	TRBV29-1	16	TRBJ2-3	CSVASSRQPFSDTQYF	TGCAGCGTTGCAAGCAGCAGACAGCCCTTCTCAGATACGCAGTATTTT
-	-	TRBV2	14	TRBJ1-4	CASSVRSGNEKLFF	TGTGCCAGCAGTGTCAGGTCGGGGAATGAAAAACTGTTTTTT
once	-	TRBV2	15	TRBJ2-2	CASRRDISNTGELFF	TGTGCCAGCAGGAGAGACATCTCGAACACCGGGGAGCTGTTTTTT
few	-	TRBV4-2	14	TRBJ1-1	CASSLHLRQDEAFF	-
-	-	TRBV21-1	15	TRBJ2-5	CASSKAYTSGGFEYF	TGTGCCAGCAGCAAAGCGTATACTAGCGGGGGGTTTGAGTACTTC
-	-	TRBV7-3	14	TRBJ2-4	CASSLTGGKDIQYF	TGTGCCAGCAGCTTAACGGGGGGTAAGGACATTCAGTACTTC
-	-	TRBV19	12	TRBJ2-7	CAKSVPPYEQYF	TGTGCCAAATCGGTTCCACCCTACGAGCAGTACTTC
-	-	TRBV28	14	TRBJ1-1	CASSLATGYTEAFF	TGTGCCAGCAGTCTAGCTACGGGTTACACTGAAGCTTTCTTT
-	TRBD2	TRBV5-1	16	TRBJ2-1	CASSPGGGSSYNEQFF	TGCGCCAGCAGCCCGGGCGGGGGTAGCTCCTACAATGAGCAGTTCTTC
-	-	TRBV5-4	17	TRBJ1-1	CASSRYRDRLMNTEAFF	TGTGCCAGCAGTCGCTACAGGGACCGCCTCATGAACACTGAAGCTTTCTTT
-	-	TRBV28	13	TRBJ2-3	CASSGSPTDTQYF	TGTGCCAGCAGTGGGAGTCCCACAGATACGCAGTATTTT
-	-	TRBV6-1	16	TRBJ1-5	CASSEKTAYSNQPQHF	TGTGCCAGCAGTGAAAAAACAGCTTATAGCAATCAGCCCCAGCATTTT
-	-	TRBV7-9	14	TRBJ1-1	CASSLLGSVGEAFF	TGTGCCAGCAGCTTACTAGGATCCGTAGGTGAAGCTTTCTTT
-	-	TRBV7-2	15	TRBJ1-1	CASSLDGAPRTEAFF	TGTGCCAGCAGCCTCGACGGGGCCCCGAGAACTGAAGCTTTCTTT
-	TRBD1	TRBV14	15	TRBJ1-4	CASSQRTGGSEKLFF	TGTGCCAGCAGCCAAAGGACAGGGGGCAGTGAAAAACTGTTTTTT
-	-	TRBV30	13	TRBJ1-4	CAWSGRPNEKLFF	TGTGCCTGGAGCGGACGGCCTAATGAAAAACTGTTTTTT
-	-	TRBV7-8	16	TRBJ1-5	CASSPRQAAFNQPQHF	TGTGCCAGCAGCCCGCGACAGGCGGCCTTCAATCAGCCCCAGCATTTT
-	TRBD2	TRBV25-1	15	TRBJ2-1	CASSGSRDYANEQFF	TGTGCCAGCAGTGGGTCTAGGGACTATGCCAATGAGCAGTTCTTC
-	TRBD2	TRBV7-2	16	TRBJ2-3	CASSFRTSGRTDTQYF	TGTGCCAGCAGCTTCAGGACTAGCGGGAGAACAGATACGCAGTATTTT
-	TRBD1	TRBV20-1	11	TRBJ1-1	CSANRGEQAFF	TGCAGTGCTAACAGGGGAGAACAAGCTTTCTTT